The clone carrying this T cell receptor (beta chain) was counted only a few times. Its antigen is undetermined. These data come from a study of T-cell memory formation after mild COVID-19. Study summary: Largely donor-specific TCR clusters were found.

5'RACE, which relied on constant-segment primers, yielded TCR alpha and TCR beta cDNA libraries carrying sample barcodes and UMIs. TCRdb recomputed calls from the 5' RACE reads with MiXCR, one row per CDR3 protein. Of approximately 290,000 distinct CDR3 sequences detected, approximately 8.4% appear once; the ten largest clones hold about 22%. Whole-study findings and limits: The finding that pre-infection memory included some responding clones suggested that cross-reactive memory joined. For contracting clones, CD4+ ones sat mainly in CM and EM, CD8+ in EMRA.

The receptor comes from a man aged 18 to 29 who had mild COVID-19 (a few samples of this study predate the infection). Cell type and time point are not known. Sequencing input: PBMCs or a T cell subset sorted from them (not recorded which).

The chain's CDR3 is CASSRTENYGYTF. The CDR3 region has the DNA TGTGCCAGCAGTCGGACGGAAAACTATGGCTACACCTTC. The chain joins TRBV6-2 or TRBV6-3 to TRBJ1-2; D gene unclear. CDR1 MNHEY and CDR2 SVGEGT come from the germline V gene. V dropped 5 bases and J dropped 2 bases, with 9 bases sitting between them. The CDR3 is made up of 13 amino acids.